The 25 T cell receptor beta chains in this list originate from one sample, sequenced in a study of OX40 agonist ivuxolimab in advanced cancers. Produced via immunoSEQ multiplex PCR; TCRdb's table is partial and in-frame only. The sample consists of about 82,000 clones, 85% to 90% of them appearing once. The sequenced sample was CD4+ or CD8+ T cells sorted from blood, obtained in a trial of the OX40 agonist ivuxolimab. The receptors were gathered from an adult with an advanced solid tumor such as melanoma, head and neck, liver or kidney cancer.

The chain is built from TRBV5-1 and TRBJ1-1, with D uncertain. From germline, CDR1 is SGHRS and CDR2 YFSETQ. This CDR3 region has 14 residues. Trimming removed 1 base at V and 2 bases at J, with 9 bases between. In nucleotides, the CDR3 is TGCGCCAGCAGCTTGAGCAGGATCAACACTGAAGCTTTCTTT. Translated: CASSLSRINTEAFF.

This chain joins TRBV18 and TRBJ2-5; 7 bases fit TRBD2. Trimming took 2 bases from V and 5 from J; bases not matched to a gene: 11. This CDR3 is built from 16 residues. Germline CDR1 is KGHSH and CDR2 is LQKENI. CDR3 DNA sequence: TGTGCCAGCTCACCAGGACTAGTGGAAACCACTGAGACCCAGTACTTC. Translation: CASSPGLVETTETQYF.

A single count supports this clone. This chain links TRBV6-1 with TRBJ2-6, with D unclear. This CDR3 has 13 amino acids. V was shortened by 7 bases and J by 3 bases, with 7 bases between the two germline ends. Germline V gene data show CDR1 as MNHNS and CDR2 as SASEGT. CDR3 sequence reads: CASISSGANVLTF. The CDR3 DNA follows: TGTGCCAGCATAAGTAGTGGGGCCAACGTCCTGACTTTC.

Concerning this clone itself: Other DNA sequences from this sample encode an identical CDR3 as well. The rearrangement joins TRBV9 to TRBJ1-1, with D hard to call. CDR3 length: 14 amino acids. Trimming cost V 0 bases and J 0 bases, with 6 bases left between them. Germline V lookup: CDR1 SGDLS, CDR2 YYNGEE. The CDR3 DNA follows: TGTGCCAGCAGCGTAGGCCACCTGAACACTGAAGCTTTCTTT. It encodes CASSVGHLNTEAFF.

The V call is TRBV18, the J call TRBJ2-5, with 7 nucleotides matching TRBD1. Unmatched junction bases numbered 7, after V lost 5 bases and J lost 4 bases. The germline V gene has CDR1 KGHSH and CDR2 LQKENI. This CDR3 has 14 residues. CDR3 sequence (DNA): TGTGCCAGCTCATTCTCCGGGACAGTAGAGACCCAGTACTTC. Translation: CASSFSGTVETQYF.

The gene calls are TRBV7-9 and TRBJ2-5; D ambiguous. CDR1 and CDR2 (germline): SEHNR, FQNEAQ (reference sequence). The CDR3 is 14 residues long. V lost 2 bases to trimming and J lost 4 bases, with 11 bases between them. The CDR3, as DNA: TGTGCCAGCAGCTTAAGTTCGGTAGGAGAGACCCAGTACTTC. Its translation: CASSLSSVGETQYF.

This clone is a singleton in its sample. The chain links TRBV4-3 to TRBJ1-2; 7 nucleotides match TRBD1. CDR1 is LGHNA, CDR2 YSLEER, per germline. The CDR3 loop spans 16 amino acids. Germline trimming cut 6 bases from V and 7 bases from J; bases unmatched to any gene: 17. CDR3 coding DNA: TGCGCCAGCAGACAGAACCACAGGGGATGGATCGTTGGCTACACCTTC. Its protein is CASRQNHRGWIVGYTF.

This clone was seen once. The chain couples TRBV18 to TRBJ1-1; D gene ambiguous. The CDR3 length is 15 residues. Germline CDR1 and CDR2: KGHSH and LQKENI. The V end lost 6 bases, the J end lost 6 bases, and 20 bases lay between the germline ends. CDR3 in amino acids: CASSSTPRELSEAFF. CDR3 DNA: TGTGCCAGCTCTAGTACTCCGAGGGAGTTATCTGAAGCTTTCTTT. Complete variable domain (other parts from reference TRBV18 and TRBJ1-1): NAGVMQNPRHLVRRRGQEARLRCSPMKGHSHVYWYRQLPEEGLKFMVYLQKENIIDESGMPKERFSAEFPKEGPSILRIQQVVRGDSAAYFCASSSTPRELSEAFFGQGTRLTVV.

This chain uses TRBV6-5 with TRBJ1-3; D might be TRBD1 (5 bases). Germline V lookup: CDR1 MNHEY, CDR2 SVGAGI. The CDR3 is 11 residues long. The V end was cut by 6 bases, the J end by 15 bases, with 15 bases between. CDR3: CASSSKGTQYF. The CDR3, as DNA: TGTGCCAGCAGCTCTAAGGGGACCCAATATTTT.

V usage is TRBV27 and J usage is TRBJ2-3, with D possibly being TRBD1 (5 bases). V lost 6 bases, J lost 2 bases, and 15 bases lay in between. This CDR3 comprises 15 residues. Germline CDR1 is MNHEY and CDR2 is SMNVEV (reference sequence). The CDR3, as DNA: TGTGCCAGCAGCGAAATGGCAGGGTCCACAGATACGCAGTATTTT. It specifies CASSEMAGSTDTQYF.

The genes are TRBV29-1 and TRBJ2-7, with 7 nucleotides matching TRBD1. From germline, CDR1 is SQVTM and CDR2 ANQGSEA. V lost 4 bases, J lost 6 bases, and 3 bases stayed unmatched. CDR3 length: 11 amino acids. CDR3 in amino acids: CSVVRGPEQYF. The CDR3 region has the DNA TGCAGCGTTGTAAGGGGGCCCGAGCAGTACTTC.

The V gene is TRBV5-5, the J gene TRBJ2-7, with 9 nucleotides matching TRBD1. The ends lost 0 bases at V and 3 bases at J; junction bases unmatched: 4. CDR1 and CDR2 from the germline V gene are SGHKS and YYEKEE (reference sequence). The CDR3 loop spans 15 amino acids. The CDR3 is CASSLGQGVDYEQYF. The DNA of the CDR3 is TGTGCCAGCAGCTTGGGACAGGGGGTCGACTACGAGCAGTACTTC.

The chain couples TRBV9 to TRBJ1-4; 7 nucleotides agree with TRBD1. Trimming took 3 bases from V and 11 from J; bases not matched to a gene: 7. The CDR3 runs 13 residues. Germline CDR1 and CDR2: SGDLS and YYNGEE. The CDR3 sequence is CASSAGTDWKLFF. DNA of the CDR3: TGTGCCAGCAGCGCCGGGACAGACTGGAAACTGTTTTTT.

The CDR3 protein is CATTGEDMYSPLHF. CDR3 sequence (DNA): TGTGCCACGACAGGGGAAGATATGTATTCACCCCTCCACTTT. The chain employs TRBV30 and TRBJ1-6, with 8 bases aligning to TRBD1. Germline values: CDR1 GTSNPN, CDR2 SVGIG (reference sequence). The V gene end was trimmed by 8 bases and the J gene end by 8 bases; junction bases not matched to a gene: 11. The CDR3 loop spans 14 amino acids.

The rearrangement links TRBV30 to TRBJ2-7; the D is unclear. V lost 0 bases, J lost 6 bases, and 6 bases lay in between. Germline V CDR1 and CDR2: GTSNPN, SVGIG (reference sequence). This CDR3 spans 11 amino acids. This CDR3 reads CAWSVSPEQYF. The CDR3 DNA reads TGTGCCTGGAGTGTTTCCCCCGAGCAGTACTTC.

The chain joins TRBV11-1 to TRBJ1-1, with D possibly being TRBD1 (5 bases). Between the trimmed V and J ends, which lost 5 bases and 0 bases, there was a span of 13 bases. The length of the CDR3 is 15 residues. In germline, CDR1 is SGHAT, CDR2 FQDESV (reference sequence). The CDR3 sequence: CASSPGRGMNTEAFF. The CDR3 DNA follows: TGTGCCAGCAGCCCGGGGCGGGGAATGAACACTGAAGCTTTCTTT.

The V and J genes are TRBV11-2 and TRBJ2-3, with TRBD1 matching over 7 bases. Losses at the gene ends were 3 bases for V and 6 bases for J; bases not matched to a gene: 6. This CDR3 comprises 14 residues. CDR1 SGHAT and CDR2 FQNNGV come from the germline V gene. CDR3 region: CASSFQGVGDTQYF. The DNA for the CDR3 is TGTGCCAGCAGCTTTCAGGGGGTGGGCGATACGCAGTATTTT.

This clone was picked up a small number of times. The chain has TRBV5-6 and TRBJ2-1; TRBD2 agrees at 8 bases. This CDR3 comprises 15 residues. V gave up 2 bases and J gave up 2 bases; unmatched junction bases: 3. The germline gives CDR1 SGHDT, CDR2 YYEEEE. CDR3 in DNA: TGTGCCAGCAGCTTAGGCGGGAGGCCCTACAATGAGCAGTTCTTC. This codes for CASSLGGRPYNEQFF.

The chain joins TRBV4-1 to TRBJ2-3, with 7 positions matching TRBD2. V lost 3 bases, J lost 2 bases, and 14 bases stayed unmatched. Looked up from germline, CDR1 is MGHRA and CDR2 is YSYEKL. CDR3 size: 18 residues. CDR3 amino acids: CASSQSLPSGSLTDTQYF. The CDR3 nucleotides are TGCGCCAGCAGCCAGTCCCTTCCTAGCGGTTCCCTCACAGATACGCAGTATTTT.

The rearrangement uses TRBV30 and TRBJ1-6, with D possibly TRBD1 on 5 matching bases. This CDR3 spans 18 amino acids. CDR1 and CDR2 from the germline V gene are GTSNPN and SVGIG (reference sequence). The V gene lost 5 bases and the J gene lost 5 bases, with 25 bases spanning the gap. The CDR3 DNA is TGTGCCTGGTCACGGGCCCAGCAGGGTCGGGCTAATAATTCACCCCTCCACTTT. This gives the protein CAWSRAQQGRANNSPLHF. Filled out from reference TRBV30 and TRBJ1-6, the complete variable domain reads SQTIHQWPATLVQPVGSPLSLECTVEGTSNPNLYWYRQAAGRGLQLLFYSVGIGQISSEVPQNLSASRPQDRQFILSSKKLLLSDSGFYLCAWSRAQQGRANNSPLHFGNGTRLTVT.

The CDR3 DNA is TGTGCCAGCAGTTTAACAGGGCGACCCTCCTACGAGCAGTACTTC. Translated: CASSLTGRPSYEQYF. The rearrangement links TRBV27 to TRBJ2-7, with D tentatively TRBD1 (6 bases). Trimming shortened V by 2 bases and J by 0 bases, and 11 bases separated the two germline ends. CDR3 size: 15 residues. The germline V gene has CDR1 MNHEY and CDR2 SMNVEV (reference sequence).

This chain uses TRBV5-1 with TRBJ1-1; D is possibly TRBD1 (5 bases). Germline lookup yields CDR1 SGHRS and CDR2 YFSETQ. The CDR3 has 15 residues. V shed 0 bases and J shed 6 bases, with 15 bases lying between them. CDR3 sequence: CASSLVEGPGAEAFF. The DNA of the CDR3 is TGCGCCAGCAGCTTGGTGGAGGGGCCGGGTGCTGAAGCTTTCTTT.

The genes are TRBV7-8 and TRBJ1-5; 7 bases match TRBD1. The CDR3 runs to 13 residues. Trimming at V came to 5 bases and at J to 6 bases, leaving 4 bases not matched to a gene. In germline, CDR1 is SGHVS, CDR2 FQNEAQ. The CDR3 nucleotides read TGTGCCAGCAGCCTGGGACAGTCTCAGCCCCAGCATTTT. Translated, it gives CASSLGQSQPQHF.

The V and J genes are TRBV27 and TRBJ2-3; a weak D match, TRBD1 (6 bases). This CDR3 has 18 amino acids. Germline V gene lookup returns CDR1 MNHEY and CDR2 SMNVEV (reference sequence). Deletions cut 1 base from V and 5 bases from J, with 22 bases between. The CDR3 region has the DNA TGTGCCAGCAGTTTATTTACTCTAGGGACATCGCTTCGAGATACGCAGTATTTT. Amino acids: CASSLFTLGTSLRDTQYF.

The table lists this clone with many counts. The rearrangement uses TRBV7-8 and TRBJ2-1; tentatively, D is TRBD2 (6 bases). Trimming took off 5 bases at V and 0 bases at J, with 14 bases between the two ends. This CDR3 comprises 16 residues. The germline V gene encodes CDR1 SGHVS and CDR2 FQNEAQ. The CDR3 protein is CASSPNGGSSYNEQFF. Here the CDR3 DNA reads TGTGCCAGCAGCCCGAATGGGGGGAGCTCCTACAATGAGCAGTTCTTC.